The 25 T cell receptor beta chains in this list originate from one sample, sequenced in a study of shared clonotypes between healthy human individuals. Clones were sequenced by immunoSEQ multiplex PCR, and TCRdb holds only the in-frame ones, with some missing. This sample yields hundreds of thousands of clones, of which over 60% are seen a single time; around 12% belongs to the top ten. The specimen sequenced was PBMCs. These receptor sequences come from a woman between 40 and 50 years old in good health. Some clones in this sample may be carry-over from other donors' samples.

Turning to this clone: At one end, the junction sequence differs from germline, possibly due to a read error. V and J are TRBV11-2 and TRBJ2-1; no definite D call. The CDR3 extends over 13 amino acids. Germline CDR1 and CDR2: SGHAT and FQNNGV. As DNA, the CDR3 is TGTGCCAGCAGCTTAATGAGCTACGATGAGCAGTTCTTC. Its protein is CASSLMSYDEQFF.

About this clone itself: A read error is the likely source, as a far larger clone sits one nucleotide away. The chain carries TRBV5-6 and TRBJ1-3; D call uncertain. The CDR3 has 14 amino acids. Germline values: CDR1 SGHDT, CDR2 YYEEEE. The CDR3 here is CASSRTQTGTTIYF. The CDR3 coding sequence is TGTGCCAGCAGCCGGACCCAAACGGGAACCACCATATATTTT.

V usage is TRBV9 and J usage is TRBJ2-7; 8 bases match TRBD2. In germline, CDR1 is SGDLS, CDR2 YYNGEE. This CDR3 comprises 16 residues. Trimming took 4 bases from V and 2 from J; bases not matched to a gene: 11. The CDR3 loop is CASSPRPGTRPYEQYF. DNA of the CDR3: TGTGCCAGCAGCCCTCGTCCCGGGACTAGGCCCTACGAGCAGTACTTC.

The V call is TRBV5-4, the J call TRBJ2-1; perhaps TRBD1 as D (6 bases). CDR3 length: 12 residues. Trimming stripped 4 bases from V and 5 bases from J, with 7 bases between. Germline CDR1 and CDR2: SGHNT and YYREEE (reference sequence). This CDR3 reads CASSEGDNEQFF. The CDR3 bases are TGTGCCAGCAGCGAGGGGGACAATGAGCAGTTCTTC. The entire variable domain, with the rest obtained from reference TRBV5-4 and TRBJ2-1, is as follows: ETGVTQSPTHLIKTRGQQVTLRCSSQSGHNTVSWYQQALGQGPQFIFQYYREEENGRGNFPPRFSGLQFPNYSSELNVNALELDDSALYLCASSEGDNEQFFGPGTRLTVL.

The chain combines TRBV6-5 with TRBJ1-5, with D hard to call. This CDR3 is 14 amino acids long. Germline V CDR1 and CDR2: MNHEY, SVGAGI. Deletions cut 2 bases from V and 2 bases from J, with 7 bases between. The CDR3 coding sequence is TGTGCCAGCAGTTACAGGGAAGGCAATCAGCCCCAGCATTTT. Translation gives CASSYREGNQPQHF.

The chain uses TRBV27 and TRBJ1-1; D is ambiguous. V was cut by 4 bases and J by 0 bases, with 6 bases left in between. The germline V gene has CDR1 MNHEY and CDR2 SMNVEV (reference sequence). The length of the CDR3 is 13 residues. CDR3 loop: CASSSTVNTEAFF. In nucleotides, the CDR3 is TGTGCCAGCAGTTCTACAGTGAACACTGAAGCTTTCTTT.

In DNA form, the CDR3 reads TGTGCCAGCTCCCCGGGACTTTCGAACACCGGGGAGCTGTTTTTT. Its translation: CASSPGLSNTGELFF. This chain links TRBV18 with TRBJ2-2; the D gene is possibly TRBD2 (6 bases). The ends were cut back, 6 bases at V and 0 bases at J, with 11 bases in the middle. This CDR3 is 15 amino acids long. Germline V gene lookup returns CDR1 KGHSH and CDR2 LQKENI.

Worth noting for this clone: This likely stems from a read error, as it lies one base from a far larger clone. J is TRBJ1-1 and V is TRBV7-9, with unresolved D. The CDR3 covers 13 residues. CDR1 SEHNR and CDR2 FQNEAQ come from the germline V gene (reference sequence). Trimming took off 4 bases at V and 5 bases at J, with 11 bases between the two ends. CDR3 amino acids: CASSSSGNTEAFF. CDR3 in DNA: TGTGCCAGCAGCTCCAGTGGAAATACTGAAGCTTTCTTT.

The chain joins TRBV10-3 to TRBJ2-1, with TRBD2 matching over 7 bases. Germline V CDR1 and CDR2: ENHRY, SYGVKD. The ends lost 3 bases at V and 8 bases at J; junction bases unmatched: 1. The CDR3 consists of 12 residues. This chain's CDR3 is CAISDRGDEQFF. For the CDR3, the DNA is TGTGCCATCAGTGATCGGGGGGATGAGCAGTTCTTC.

The CDR3 reads CASSLSPPGNEQYF. The CDR3 DNA follows: TGTGCCAGCAGTTTATCCCCCCCCGGAAACGAGCAGTACTTC. The V gene is TRBV27, the J gene TRBJ2-7; D uncertain. V was trimmed by 0 bases and J by 5 bases, leaving 11 bases between them. From germline, CDR1 is MNHEY and CDR2 SMNVEV (reference sequence). CDR3 length: 14 amino acids.

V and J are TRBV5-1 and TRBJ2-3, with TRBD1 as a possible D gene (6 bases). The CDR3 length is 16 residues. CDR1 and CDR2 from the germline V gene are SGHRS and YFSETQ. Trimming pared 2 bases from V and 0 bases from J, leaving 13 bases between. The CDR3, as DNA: TGCGCCAGCAGCTTAACAGGGTATGATAGCACAGATACGCAGTATTTT. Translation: CASSLTGYDSTDTQYF. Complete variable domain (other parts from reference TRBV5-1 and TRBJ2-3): KAGVTQTPRYLIKTRGQQVTLSCSPISGHRSVSWYQQTPGQGLQFLFEYFSETQRNKGNFPGRFSGRQFSNSRSEMNVSTLELGDSALYLCASSLTGYDSTDTQYFGPGTRLTVL.

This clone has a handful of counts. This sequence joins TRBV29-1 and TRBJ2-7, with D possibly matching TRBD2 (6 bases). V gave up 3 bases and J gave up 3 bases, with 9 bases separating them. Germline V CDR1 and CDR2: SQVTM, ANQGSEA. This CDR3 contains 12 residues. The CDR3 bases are TGCAGCGTTGAGGAGGGAGGCTACGAGCAGTACTTC. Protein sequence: CSVEEGGYEQYF.

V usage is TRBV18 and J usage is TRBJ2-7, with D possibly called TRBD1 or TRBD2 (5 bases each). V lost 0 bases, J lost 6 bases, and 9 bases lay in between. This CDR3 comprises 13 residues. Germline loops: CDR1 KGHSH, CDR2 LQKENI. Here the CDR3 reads CASSPPVRGEQYF. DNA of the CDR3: TGTGCCAGCTCACCACCGGTGAGGGGCGAGCAGTACTTC. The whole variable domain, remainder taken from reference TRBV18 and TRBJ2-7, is NAGVMQNPRHLVRRRGQEARLRCSPMKGHSHVYWYRQLPEEGLKFMVYLQKENIIDESGMPKERFSAEFPKEGPSILRIQQVVRGDSAAYFCASSPPVRGEQYFGPGTRLTVT.

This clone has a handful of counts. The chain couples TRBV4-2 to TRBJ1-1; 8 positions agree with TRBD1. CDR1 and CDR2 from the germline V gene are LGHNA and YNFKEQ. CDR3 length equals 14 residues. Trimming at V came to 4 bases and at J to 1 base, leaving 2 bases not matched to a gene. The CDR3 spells CASSRQGRNTEAFF. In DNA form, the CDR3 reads TGTGCCAGCAGCCGACAGGGGCGGAACACTGAAGCTTTCTTT.

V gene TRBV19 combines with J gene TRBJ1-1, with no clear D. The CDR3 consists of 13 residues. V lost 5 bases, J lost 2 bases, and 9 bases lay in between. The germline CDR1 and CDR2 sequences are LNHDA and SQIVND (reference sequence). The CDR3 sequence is CASSSDINTEAFF. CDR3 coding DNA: TGTGCCAGTAGTTCCGACATCAACACTGAAGCTTTCTTT.

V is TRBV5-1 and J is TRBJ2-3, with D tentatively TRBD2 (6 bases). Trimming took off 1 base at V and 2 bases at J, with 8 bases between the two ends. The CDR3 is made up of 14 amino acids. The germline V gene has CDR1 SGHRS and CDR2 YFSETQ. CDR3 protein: CASSLQDYTDTQYF. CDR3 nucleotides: TGCGCCAGCAGCTTGCAGGACTACACAGATACGCAGTATTTT.

This chain's CDR3 is CASSSLGGNTGELFF. As DNA, the CDR3 is TGTGCCAGCAGCTCCCTCGGGGGGAACACCGGGGAGCTGTTTTTT. The chain combines TRBV11-2 with TRBJ2-2; a weak D match, TRBD2 (6 bases). This CDR3 spans 15 amino acids. V lost 4 bases and J 1 base, leaving 10 bases between the germline ends. Germline loops: CDR1 SGHAT, CDR2 FQNNGV. Full variable domain (rest looked up from reference TRBV11-2 and TRBJ2-2): EAGVAQSPRYKIIEKRQSVAFWCNPISGHATLYWYQQILGQGPKLLIQFQNNGVVDDSQLPKDRFSAERLKGVDSTLKIQPAKLEDSAVYLCASSSLGGNTGELFFGEGSRLTVL.

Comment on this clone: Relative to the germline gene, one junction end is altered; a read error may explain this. CDR3 sequence reads: CSAGGAGDEQCF. CDR3 coding DNA: TGCAGCGCCGGGGGAGCGGGCGACGAGCAGTGCTTC. J is TRBJ2-7 and V is TRBV29-1, with a weak D call TRBD2 (6 bases). Germline V gene sequence: CDR1 SQVTM, CDR2 ANQGSEA. This CDR3 has 12 residues.

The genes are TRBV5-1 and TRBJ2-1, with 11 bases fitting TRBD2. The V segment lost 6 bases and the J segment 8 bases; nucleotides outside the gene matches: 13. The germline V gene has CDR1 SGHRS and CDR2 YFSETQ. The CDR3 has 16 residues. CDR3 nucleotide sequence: TGCGCCAGCAATCTAGCGGGAGGCGCCTTAGGCGATGAGCAGTTCTTC. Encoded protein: CASNLAGGALGDEQFF. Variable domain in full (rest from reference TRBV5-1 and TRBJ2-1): KAGVTQTPRYLIKTRGQQVTLSCSPISGHRSVSWYQQTPGQGLQFLFEYFSETQRNKGNFPGRFSGRQFSNSRSEMNVSTLELGDSALYLCASNLAGGALGDEQFFGPGTRLTVL.

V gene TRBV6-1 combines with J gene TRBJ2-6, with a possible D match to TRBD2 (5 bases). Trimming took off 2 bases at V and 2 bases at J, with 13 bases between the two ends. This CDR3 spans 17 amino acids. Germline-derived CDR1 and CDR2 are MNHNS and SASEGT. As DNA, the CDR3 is TGTGCCAGCAGTGAATGGAGAGGGTCCCCTGGGGCCAACGTCCTGACTTTC. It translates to CASSEWRGSPGANVLTF.

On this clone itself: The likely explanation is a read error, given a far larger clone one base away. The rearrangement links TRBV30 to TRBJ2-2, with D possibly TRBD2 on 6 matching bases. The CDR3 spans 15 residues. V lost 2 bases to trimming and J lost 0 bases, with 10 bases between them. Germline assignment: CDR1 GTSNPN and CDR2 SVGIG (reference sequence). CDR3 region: CAWSPRLANTGELFF. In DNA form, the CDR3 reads TGTGCCTGGAGTCCGAGACTAGCGAACACCGGGGAGCTGTTTTTT.

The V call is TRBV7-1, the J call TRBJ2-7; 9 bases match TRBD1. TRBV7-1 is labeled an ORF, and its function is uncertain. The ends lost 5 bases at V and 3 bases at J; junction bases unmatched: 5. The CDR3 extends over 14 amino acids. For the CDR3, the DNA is TGTGCCAGCAGCATTCTGACAGGGGGCTACGAGCAGTACTTC. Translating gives CASSILTGGYEQYF.

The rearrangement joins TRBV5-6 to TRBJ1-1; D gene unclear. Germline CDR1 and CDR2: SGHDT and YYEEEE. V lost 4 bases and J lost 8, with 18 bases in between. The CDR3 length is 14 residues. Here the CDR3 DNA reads TGTGCCAGCAGCCTCTATGGGCAGTATAAGGAAGCTTTCTTT. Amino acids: CASSLYGQYKEAFF.

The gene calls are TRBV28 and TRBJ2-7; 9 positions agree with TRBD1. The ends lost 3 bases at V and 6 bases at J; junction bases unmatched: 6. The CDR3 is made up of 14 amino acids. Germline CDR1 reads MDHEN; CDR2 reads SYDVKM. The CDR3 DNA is TGTGCCAGCAGTTTCTCGGACAGGGGTGGCGAGCAGTACTTC. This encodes CASSFSDRGGEQYF.

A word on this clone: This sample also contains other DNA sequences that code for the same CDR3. DNA of the CDR3: TGTGCCAGCAGTTACAGGCCCAATCAGCCCCAGCATTTT. It yields the protein CASSYRPNQPQHF. The chain links TRBV6-5 to TRBJ1-5; D is uncertain. CDR1 and CDR2 from the germline V gene are MNHEY and SVGAGI. This CDR3 contains 13 residues. V was shortened by 2 bases and J by 3 bases, with 5 bases between the two germline ends.